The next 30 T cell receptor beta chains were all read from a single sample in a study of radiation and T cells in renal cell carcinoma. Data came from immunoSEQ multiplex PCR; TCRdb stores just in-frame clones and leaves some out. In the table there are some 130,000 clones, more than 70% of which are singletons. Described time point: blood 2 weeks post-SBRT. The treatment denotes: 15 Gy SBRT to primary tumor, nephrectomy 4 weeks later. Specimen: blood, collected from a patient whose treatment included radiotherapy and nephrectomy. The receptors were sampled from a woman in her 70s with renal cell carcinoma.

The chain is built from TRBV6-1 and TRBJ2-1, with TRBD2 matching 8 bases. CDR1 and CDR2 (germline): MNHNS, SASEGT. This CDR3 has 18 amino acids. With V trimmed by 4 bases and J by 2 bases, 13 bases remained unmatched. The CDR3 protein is CASSAVAGGKFTYNEQFF. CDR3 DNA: TGTGCCAGCAGTGCCGTCGCGGGGGGAAAATTTACCTACAATGAGCAGTTCTTC.

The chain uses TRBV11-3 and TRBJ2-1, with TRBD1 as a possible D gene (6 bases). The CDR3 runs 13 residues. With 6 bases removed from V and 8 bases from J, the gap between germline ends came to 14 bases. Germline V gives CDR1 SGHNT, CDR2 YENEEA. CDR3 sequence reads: CASSRKQGDEQFF. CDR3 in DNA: TGTGCCAGCAGTCGAAAACAGGGAGATGAGCAGTTCTTC.

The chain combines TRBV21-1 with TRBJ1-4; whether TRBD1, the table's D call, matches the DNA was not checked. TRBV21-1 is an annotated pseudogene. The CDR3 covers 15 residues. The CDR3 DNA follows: TGTGCCAGCAGTGGACAGGGGGCGTCTAATGAAAAACTGTTTTTT. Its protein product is CASSGQGASNEKLFF.

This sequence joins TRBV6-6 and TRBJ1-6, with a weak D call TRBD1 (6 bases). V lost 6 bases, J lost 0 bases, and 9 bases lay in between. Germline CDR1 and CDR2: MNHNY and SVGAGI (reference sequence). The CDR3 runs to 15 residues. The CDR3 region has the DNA TGTGCCAGCAGCCTACAGGGCTCCTATAATTCACCCCTCCACTTT. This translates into CASSLQGSYNSPLHF.

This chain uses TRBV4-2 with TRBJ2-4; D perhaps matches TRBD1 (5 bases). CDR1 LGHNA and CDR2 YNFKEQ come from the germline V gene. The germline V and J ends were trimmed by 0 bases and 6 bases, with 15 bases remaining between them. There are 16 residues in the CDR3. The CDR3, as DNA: TGTGCCAGCAGCCAAGATCAACAGGTAGATAGAAACATTCAGTACTTC. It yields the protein CASSQDQQVDRNIQYF.

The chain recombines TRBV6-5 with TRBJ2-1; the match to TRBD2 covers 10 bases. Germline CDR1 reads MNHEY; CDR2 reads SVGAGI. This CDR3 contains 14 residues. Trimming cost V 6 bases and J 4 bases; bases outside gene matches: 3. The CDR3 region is CASSGTSAYNEQFF. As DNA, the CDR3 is TGTGCCAGCAGCGGGACTAGCGCATACAATGAGCAGTTCTTC.

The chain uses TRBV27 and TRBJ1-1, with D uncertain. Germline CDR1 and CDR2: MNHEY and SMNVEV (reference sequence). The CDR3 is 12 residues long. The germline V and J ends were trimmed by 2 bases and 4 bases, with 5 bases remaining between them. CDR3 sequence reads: CASSLARTEAFF. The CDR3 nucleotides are TGTGCCAGCAGTTTAGCACGCACTGAAGCTTTCTTT.

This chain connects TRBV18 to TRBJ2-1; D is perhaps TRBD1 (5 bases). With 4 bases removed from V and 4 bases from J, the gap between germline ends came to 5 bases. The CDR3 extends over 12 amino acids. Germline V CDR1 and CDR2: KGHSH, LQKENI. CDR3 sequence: CASSRQYNEQFF. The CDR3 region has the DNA TGTGCCAGCTCACGACAGTACAATGAGCAGTTCTTC.

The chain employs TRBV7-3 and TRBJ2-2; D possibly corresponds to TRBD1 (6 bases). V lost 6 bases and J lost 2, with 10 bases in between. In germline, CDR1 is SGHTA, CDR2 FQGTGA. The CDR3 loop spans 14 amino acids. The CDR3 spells CASRQGPNTGELFF. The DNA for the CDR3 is TGTGCCAGCAGACAGGGACCCAACACCGGGGAGCTGTTTTTT.

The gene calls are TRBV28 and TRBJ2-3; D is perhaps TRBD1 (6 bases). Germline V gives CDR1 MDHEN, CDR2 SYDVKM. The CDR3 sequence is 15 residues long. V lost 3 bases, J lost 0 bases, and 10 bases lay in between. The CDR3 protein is CASSFPGVSTDTQYF. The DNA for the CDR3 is TGTGCCAGCAGTTTTCCAGGGGTTAGCACAGATACGCAGTATTTT.

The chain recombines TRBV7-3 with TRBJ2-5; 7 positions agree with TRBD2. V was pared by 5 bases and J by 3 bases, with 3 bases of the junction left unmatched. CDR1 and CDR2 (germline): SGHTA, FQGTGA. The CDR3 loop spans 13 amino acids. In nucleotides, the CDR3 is TGTGCCAGCAGCCCCGGGGGGAAAGAGACCCAGTACTTC. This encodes CASSPGGKETQYF.

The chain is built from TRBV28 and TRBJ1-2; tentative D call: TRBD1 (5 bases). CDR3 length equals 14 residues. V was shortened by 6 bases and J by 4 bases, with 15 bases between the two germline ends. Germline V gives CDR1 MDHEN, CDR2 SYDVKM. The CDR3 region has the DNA TGTGCCAGCAGAATGGGACCCGGACCCTATGGCTACACCTTC. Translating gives CASRMGPGPYGYTF.

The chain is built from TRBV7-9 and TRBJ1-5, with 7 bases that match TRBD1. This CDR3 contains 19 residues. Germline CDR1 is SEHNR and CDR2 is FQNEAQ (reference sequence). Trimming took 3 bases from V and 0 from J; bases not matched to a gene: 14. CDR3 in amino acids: CASSFGGTETLYSNQPQHF. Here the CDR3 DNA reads TGTGCCAGCAGCTTCGGCGGGACAGAGACTCTTTATAGCAATCAGCCCCAGCATTTT.

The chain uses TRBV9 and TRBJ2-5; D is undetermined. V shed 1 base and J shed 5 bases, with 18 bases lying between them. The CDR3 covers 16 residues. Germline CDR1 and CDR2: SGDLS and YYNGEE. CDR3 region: CASSVTPMGSGETQYF. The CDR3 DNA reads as TGTGCCAGCAGCGTAACCCCGATGGGGTCCGGCGAGACCCAGTACTTC.

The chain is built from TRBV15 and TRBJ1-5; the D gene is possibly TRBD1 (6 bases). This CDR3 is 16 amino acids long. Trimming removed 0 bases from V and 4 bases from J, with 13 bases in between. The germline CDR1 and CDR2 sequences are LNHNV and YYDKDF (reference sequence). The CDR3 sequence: CATSRDNRGANQPQHF. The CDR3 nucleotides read TGTGCCACCAGCAGAGATAATCGGGGGGCAAATCAGCCCCAGCATTTT.

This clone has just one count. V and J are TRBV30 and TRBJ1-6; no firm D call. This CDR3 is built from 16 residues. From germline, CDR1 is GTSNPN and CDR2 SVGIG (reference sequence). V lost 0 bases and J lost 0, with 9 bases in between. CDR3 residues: CAWSVRGSSYNSPLHF. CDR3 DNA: TGTGCCTGGAGTGTACGCGGTAGCTCCTATAATTCACCCCTCCACTTT.

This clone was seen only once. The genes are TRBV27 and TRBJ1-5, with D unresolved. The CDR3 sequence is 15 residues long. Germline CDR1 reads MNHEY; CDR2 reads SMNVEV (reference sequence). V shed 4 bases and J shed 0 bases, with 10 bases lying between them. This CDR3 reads CASSSLADSNQPQHF. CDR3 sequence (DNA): TGTGCCAGCAGTTCGCTGGCCGATAGCAATCAGCCCCAGCATTTT.

CDR3 sequence reads: CASSLGEFNTEAFF. Here the CDR3 DNA reads TGTGCCAGCAGTTTGGGAGAATTTAACACTGAAGCTTTCTTT. J is TRBJ1-1 and V is TRBV28; unclear D gene. V was trimmed by 3 bases and J by 2 bases, leaving 10 bases between them. This CDR3 is built from 14 residues. Germline CDR1 reads MDHEN; CDR2 reads SYDVKM. The complete variable domain, with remaining parts taken from reference TRBV28 and TRBJ1-1, reads DVKVTQSSRYLVKRTGEKVFLECVQDMDHENMFWYRQDPGLGLRLIYFSYDVKMKEKGDIPEGYSVSREKKERFSLILESASTNQTSMYLCASSLGEFNTEAFFGQGTRLTVV.

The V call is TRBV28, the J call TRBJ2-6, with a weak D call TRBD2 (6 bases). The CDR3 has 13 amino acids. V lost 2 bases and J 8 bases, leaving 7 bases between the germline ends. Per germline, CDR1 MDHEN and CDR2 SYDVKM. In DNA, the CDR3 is TGTGCCAGCAGTTTAGGGGGGACCAACGTCCTGACTTTC. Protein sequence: CASSLGGTNVLTF.

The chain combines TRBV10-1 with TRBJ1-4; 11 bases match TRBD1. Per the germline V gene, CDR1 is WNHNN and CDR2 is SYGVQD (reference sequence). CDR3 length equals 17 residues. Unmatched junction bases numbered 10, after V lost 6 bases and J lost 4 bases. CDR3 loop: CASRDRGPRFLNEKLFF. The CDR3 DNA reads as TGCGCCAGCAGGGACAGGGGGCCAAGGTTCCTTAATGAAAAACTGTTTTTT.

CDR3: CASSPLQASSGNTIYF. The CDR3, as DNA: TGTGCCAGCAGCCCCCTACAGGCCTCCTCTGGAAACACCATATATTTT. The chain couples TRBV7-6 to TRBJ1-3, with TRBD1 as a possible D gene (5 bases). The length of the CDR3 is 16 residues. Trimming removed 5 bases from V and 0 bases from J, with 14 bases in between. Germline CDR1 reads SGHVS; CDR2 reads FNYEAQ. Using reference TRBV7-6 and TRBJ1-3 for the parts outside the CDR3, the full variable domain is GAGVSQSPRYKVTKRGQDVALRCDPISGHVSLYWYRQALGQGPEFLTYFNYEAQQDKSGLPNDRFSAERPEGSISTLTIQRTEQRDSAMYRCASSPLQASSGNTIYFGEGSWLTVV.

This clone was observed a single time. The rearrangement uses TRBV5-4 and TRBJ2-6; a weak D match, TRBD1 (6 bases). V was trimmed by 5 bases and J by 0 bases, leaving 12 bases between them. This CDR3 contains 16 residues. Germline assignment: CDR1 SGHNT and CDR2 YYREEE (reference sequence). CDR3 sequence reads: CASRPGASSGANVLTF. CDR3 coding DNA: TGTGCCAGCAGGCCAGGGGCAAGCTCTGGGGCCAACGTCCTGACTTTC.

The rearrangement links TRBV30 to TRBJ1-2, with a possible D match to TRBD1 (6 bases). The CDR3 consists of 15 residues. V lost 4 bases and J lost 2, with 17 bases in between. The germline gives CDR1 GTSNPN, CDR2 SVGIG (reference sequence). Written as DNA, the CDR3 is TGTGCCTGGACGGGTCTAGGTGGACAGAACTATGGCTACACCTTC. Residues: CAWTGLGGQNYGYTF.

CDR3 protein: CASSPLRTGTPRGYTF. CDR3 DNA: TGCGCCAGCAGCCCGCTGCGGACAGGGACCCCGAGGGGCTACACCTTC. The V and J genes are TRBV5-1 and TRBJ1-2; 8 bases fit TRBD1. V lost 4 bases to trimming and J lost 8 bases; unmatched junction nucleotides: 16. The CDR3 is 16 amino acids. Germline V gives CDR1 SGHRS, CDR2 YFSETQ.

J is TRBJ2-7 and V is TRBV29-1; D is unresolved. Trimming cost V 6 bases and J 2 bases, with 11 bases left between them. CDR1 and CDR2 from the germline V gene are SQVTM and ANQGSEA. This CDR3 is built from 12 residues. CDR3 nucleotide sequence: TGCAGCGTGGGTGCCAGAGCCTACGAGCAGTACTTC. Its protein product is CSVGARAYEQYF.

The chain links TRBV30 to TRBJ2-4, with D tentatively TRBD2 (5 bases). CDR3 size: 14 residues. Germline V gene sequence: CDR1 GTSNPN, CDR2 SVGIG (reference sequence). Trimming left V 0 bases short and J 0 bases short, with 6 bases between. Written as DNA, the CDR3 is TGTGCCTGGAGTGTTCGGGGAGCCAAAAACATTCAGTACTTC. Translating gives CAWSVRGAKNIQYF.

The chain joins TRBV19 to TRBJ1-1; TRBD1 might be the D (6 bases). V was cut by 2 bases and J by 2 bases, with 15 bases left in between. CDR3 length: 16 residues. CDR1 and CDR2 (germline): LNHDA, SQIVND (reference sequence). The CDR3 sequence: CASSITLTGPNTEAFF. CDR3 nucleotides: TGTGCCAGTAGTATAACCCTGACAGGACCAAACACTGAAGCTTTCTTT.

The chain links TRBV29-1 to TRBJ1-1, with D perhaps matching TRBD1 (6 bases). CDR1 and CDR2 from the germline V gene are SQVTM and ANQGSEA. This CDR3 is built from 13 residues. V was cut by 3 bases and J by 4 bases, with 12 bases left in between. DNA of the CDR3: TGCAGCGTTGAGAAGGGGGTCGGCACTGAAGCTTTCTTT. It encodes CSVEKGVGTEAFF.

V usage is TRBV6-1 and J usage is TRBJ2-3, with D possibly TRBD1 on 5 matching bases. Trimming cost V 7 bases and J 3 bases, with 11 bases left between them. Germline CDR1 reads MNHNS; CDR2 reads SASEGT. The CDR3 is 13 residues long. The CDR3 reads CASKDQGTDTQYF. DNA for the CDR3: TGTGCCAGCAAGGATCAGGGAACAGATACGCAGTATTTT.

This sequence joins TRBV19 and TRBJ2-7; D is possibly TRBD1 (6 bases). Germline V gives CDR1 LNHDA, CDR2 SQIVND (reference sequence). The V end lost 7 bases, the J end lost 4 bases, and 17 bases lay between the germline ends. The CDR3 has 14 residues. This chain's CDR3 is CASKIRTEVYEQYF. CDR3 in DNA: TGTGCCAGTAAAATCAGGACAGAGGTTTACGAGCAGTACTTC.